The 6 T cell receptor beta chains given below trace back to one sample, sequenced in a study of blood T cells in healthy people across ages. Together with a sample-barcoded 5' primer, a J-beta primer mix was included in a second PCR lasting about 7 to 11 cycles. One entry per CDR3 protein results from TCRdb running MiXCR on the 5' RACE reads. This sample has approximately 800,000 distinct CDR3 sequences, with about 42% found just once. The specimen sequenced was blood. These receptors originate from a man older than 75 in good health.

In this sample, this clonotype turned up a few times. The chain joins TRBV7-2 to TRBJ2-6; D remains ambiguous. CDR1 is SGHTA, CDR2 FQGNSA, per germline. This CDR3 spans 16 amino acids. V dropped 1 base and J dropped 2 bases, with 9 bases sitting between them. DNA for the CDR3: TGTGCCAGCAGCTTAGTAGCAGACCCTGGGGCCAACGTCCTGACTTTC. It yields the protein CASSLVADPGANVLTF.

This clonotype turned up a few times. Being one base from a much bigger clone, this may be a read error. The CDR3 DNA sequence: TGTGCCAGCAGTTACATCACGGATGAGCAGTACTTC. Amino acid sequence: CASSYITDEQYF. J is TRBJ2-5 and V is TRBV12-3 or TRBV12-4; D gene unclear. With 4 bases removed from V and 11 bases from J, the gap between germline ends came to 14 bases. This CDR3 spans 12 amino acids.

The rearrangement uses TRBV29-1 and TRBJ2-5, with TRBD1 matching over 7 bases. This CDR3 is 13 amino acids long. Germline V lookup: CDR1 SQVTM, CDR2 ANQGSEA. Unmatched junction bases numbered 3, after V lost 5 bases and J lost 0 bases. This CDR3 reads CSVPGTDQETQYF. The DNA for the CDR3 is TGCAGCGTTCCCGGGACAGACCAAGAGACCCAGTACTTC.

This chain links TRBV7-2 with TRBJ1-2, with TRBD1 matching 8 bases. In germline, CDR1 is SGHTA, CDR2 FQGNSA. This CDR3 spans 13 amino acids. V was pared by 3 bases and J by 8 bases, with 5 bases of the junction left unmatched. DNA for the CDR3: TGTGCCAGCAGCTTCCTGACAGGGGAGGGCTACACCTTC. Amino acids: CASSFLTGEGYTF.

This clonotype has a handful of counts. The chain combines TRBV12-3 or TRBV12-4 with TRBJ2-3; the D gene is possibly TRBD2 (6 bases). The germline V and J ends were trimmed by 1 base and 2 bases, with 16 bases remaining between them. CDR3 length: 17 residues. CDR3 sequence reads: CASSLGGERVPTDTQYF. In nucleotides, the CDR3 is TGTGCCAGCAGTTTAGGGGGAGAGCGGGTCCCCACAGATACGCAGTATTTT.

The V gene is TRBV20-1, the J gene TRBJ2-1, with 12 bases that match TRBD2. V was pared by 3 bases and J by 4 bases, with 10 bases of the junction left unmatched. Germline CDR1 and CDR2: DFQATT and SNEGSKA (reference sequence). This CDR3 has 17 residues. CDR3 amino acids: CSASGLAGGPLYNEQFF. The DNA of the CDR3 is TGCAGTGCTAGCGGCCTAGCGGGAGGGCCCCTATACAATGAGCAGTTCTTC.